These 30 T cell receptor beta chains share one sample of origin, sequenced in a study of blood T cell repertoires in COVID-19. The assay was immunoSEQ multiplex PCR, and TCRdb's table has in-frame clones only and misses some. The sample shows roughly 290,000 clones, approximately 86% of them seen only once. The specimen was peripheral blood. The source of these receptors is a woman aged 45 to 65 with active or convalescent COVID-19.

This clone was detected once. Its ends do not fully match the called genes, so a read error is possible. V and J are TRBV14 and TRBJ2-3; 8 bases are a match to TRBD2. This CDR3 has 16 amino acids. Germline CDR1 is SGHDN and CDR2 is FVKESK. In DNA form, the CDR3 reads TGTGCCAGCAGCCAAGAACACCGGAGCGGGAGTGCGTCGCGGGGGTTT. Its protein is CASSQEHRSGSASRGF.

The sample holds one count of this clone. The chain carries TRBV27 and TRBJ1-5; 7 bases align to TRBD1. With V trimmed by 6 bases and J by 4 bases, 3 bases remained unmatched. Germline V gene lookup returns CDR1 MNHEY and CDR2 SMNVEV (reference sequence). CDR3 length: 13 residues. CDR3 DNA sequence: TGTGCCAGCAGGCTACAGGGGAATCAGCCCCAGCATTTT. Translating gives CASRLQGNQPQHF.

This clone was counted a single time. The chain uses TRBV5-1 and TRBJ1-1; 9 bases match TRBD1. The V and J ends lost 0 bases and 5 bases, in that order; junction bases with no gene match: 5. CDR1 is SGHRS and CDR2 is YFSETQ in the germline V gene. This CDR3 comprises 15 residues. CDR3 region: CASSLEGTGWTEAFF. CDR3 coding DNA: TGCGCCAGCAGCTTGGAGGGGACAGGGTGGACTGAAGCTTTCTTT.

The chain links TRBV9 to TRBJ1-3; a possible D gene is TRBD1 (6 bases). Germline V gene sequence: CDR1 SGDLS, CDR2 YYNGEE. This CDR3 has 17 amino acids. Trimming cost V 3 bases and J 0 bases, with 16 bases left between them. CDR3 loop: CASSAFQGQNSGNTIYF. The DNA of the CDR3 is TGTGCCAGCAGCGCCTTCCAGGGGCAGAACTCTGGAAACACCATATATTTT.

In this sample, this clone turned up once. This chain connects TRBV11-2 to TRBJ1-1, with TRBD1 matching over 7 bases. This CDR3 is 13 amino acids long. J was trimmed by 7 bases and V by 5 bases; bases with no gene match: 7. Germline V gene lookup returns CDR1 SGHAT and CDR2 FQNNGV. The CDR3 DNA sequence: TGTGCCAGCAGCCCATCACGGACAGGTGAAGCTTTCTTT. It is translated as CASSPSRTGEAFF.

This clone appeared a few times. This chain links TRBV7-9 with TRBJ1-2, with a weak D call TRBD1 (5 bases). The CDR3 extends over 14 amino acids. Trimming took off 1 base at V and 8 bases at J, with 14 bases between the two ends. CDR1 and CDR2 (germline): SEHNR, FQNEAQ (reference sequence). The CDR3 DNA follows: TGTGCCAGCAGCTTAGGTGGGGCAGGTCCGGGCTACACCTTC. Translation gives CASSLGGAGPGYTF.

The rearrangement uses TRBV5-1 and TRBJ2-7; a weak D match, TRBD1 (6 bases). This CDR3 is 15 amino acids long. Germline V gives CDR1 SGHRS, CDR2 YFSETQ. The germline V and J ends were trimmed by 4 bases and 2 bases, with 16 bases remaining between them. The DNA of the CDR3 is TGCGCCAGCAGCCAGACCGCAGGGGCGCCCTACGAGCAGTACTTC. Translated, it gives CASSQTAGAPYEQYF.

The rearrangement joins TRBV28 to TRBJ1-5; D not resolved. The germline V gene encodes CDR1 MDHEN and CDR2 SYDVKM. Between the trimmed V and J ends, which lost 2 bases and 12 bases, there was a span of 14 bases. This CDR3 spans 13 amino acids. CDR3 loop: CASSLLFKPGQHF. Here the CDR3 DNA reads TGTGCCAGCAGTTTACTTTTTAAGCCGGGCCAGCATTTT.

In its sample, this clone was seen once. V is TRBV5-1 and J is TRBJ1-4, with D possibly matching TRBD1 (6 bases). CDR3 size: 17 residues. CDR1 is SGHRS, CDR2 YFSETQ, per germline. V lost 2 bases and J lost 7, with 21 bases in between. The CDR3 DNA reads TGCGCCAGCAGCTTAGGACCCCCAGGGGTTGCGGGTGAAAAACTGTTTTTT. Translated: CASSLGPPGVAGEKLFF. Combining the CDR3 with reference TRBV5-1 and TRBJ1-4 gives the whole variable domain KAGVTQTPRYLIKTRGQQVTLSCSPISGHRSVSWYQQTPGQGLQFLFEYFSETQRNKGNFPGRFSGRQFSNSRSEMNVSTLELGDSALYLCASSLGPPGVAGEKLFFGSGTQLSVL.

The chain links TRBV9 to TRBJ2-1; D possibly corresponds to TRBD2 (5 bases). The V and J ends lost 1 base and 1 base respectively, with 9 bases between them. There are 15 residues in the CDR3. Germline loops: CDR1 SGDLS, CDR2 YYNGEE. CDR3 sequence reads: CASSVREWSYNEQFF. The CDR3 nucleotides are TGTGCCAGCAGCGTAAGGGAGTGGTCCTACAATGAGCAGTTCTTC.

The V gene is TRBV3-1 (or the pseudogene TRBV3-2), the J gene TRBJ2-5, with D hard to call. V gave up 0 bases and J gave up 5 bases, with 4 bases separating them. The germline CDR1 and CDR2 sequences are LGHDT and YNNKEL (reference sequence). This CDR3 comprises 12 residues. The CDR3 DNA sequence: TGTGCCAGCAGCCAAGATTCGGAGACCCAGTACTTC. Its translation is CASSQDSETQYF.

This clone was detected only once. The chain links TRBV19 to TRBJ1-5, with 8 bases aligning to TRBD1. The germline V gene encodes CDR1 LNHDA and CDR2 SQIVND (reference sequence). With V trimmed by 5 bases and J by 1 base, 7 bases remained unmatched. The CDR3 is 16 amino acids. The CDR3: CASSARQGSSNQPQHF. DNA of the CDR3: TGTGCCAGTAGTGCCCGACAGGGGTCAAGCAATCAGCCCCAGCATTTT.

The sample holds one count of this clone. V is TRBV29-1 and J is TRBJ2-5; 7 bases match TRBD1. The CDR3 totals 12 residues. With V trimmed by 7 bases and J by 5 bases, 7 bases remained unmatched. Germline lookup yields CDR1 SQVTM and CDR2 ANQGSEA. The CDR3 region has the DNA TGCAGCGCCACAGGGGATGGTGAGACCCAGTACTTC. This gives the protein CSATGDGETQYF.

V and J are TRBV14 and TRBJ1-1; maybe TRBD1 (6 bases). V lost 4 bases to trimming and J lost 10 bases, with 19 bases between them. The CDR3 spans 14 residues. In germline, CDR1 is SGHDN, CDR2 FVKESK. CDR3 region: CASSPEARDKRAFF. As DNA, the CDR3 is TGTGCCAGCAGCCCCGAGGCCCGGGACAAACGAGCTTTCTTT.

V and J are TRBV27 and TRBJ2-1; 9 nucleotides match TRBD1. Per the germline V gene, CDR1 is MNHEY and CDR2 is SMNVEV (reference sequence). The CDR3 sequence is 14 residues long. J gave up 4 bases and V 8 bases, and 6 bases lay outside the gene matches. CDR3 loop: CASGDRGGYNEQFF. In nucleotides, the CDR3 is TGTGCCAGCGGCGACAGGGGGGGTTACAATGAGCAGTTCTTC.

V is TRBV6-5 and J is TRBJ1-4, with D tentatively TRBD1 (5 bases). This CDR3 comprises 13 residues. Germline V gene lookup returns CDR1 MNHEY and CDR2 SVGAGI. The V end was cut by 6 bases, the J end by 8 bases, with 13 bases between. CDR3 nucleotide sequence: TGTGCCAGCAGGGTAGGGGTCTGGGAAAAACTGTTTTTT. Its translation: CASRVGVWEKLFF.

This sequence joins TRBV10-3 and TRBJ2-3, with 7 bases lining up with TRBD2. The CDR3 has 17 amino acids. V was clipped by 3 bases and J by 2 bases; unmatched bases: 11. The V gene's germline CDR1 is ENHRY and CDR2 SYGVKD. CDR3 in amino acids: CAISEPGGAGATDTQYF. DNA of the CDR3: TGTGCCATCAGTGAACCTGGAGGGGCGGGAGCCACAGATACGCAGTATTTT.

The chain uses TRBV5-1 and TRBJ2-1; TRBD1 might be the D (6 bases). Per the germline V gene, CDR1 is SGHRS and CDR2 is YFSETQ. This CDR3 region has 16 residues. V was trimmed by 4 bases and J by 4 bases, leaving 18 bases between them. CDR3 amino acids: CASSPDFGTQYNEQFF. In DNA, the CDR3 is TGCGCCAGCAGCCCAGATTTTGGGACACAATACAATGAGCAGTTCTTC.

The chain uses TRBV7-8 and TRBJ2-5; a weak D match, TRBD2 (5 bases). V shed 1 base and J shed 2 bases, with 14 bases lying between them. The CDR3 sequence is 16 residues long. Germline lookup yields CDR1 SGHVS and CDR2 FQNEAQ. CDR3 nucleotides: TGTGCCAGCAGCTTAGGGGGAACTTCGGGGCAAGAGACCCAGTACTTC. Protein: CASSLGGTSGQETQYF.

This rearrangement joins TRBV28 to TRBJ2-1; 10 nucleotides align to TRBD2. The germline V gene encodes CDR1 MDHEN and CDR2 SYDVKM. Trimming removed 2 bases from V and 2 bases from J; junction bases left unmatched: 0. CDR3 length equals 15 residues. DNA for the CDR3: TGTGCCAGCAGTTTAGGACTAGCGGCCTACAATGAGCAGTTCTTC. It translates to CASSLGLAAYNEQFF.

J is TRBJ1-6 and V is TRBV5-6; no clear D gene. The length of the CDR3 is 16 residues. Trimming took 3 bases from V and 6 from J, leaving 16 bases between them. In germline, CDR1 is SGHDT, CDR2 YYEEEE. CDR3 nucleotide sequence: TGTGCCAGCAGCTCTTTACCCCTAAACGCTAATTCACCCCTCCACTTT. It encodes CASSSLPLNANSPLHF.

This rearrangement joins TRBV12-2 to TRBJ2-2; no DNA check was done on the table's D call, TRBD2. TRBV12-2 is termed a pseudogene. This CDR3 spans 18 amino acids. CDR3 loop: CASRFRGEASGSTGELFF. In DNA form, the CDR3 reads TGTGCAAGTCGCTTCAGGGGGGAGGCTAGCGGGAGTACCGGGGAGCTGTTTTTT.

This clone has a single count. The chain is built from TRBV10-1 and TRBJ2-3; 7 bases are a match to TRBD1. The germline gives CDR1 WNHNN, CDR2 SYGVQD (reference sequence). The V segment lost 5 bases and the J segment 6 bases; nucleotides outside the gene matches: 8. CDR3 length equals 14 residues. CDR3 residues: CASSPTGVGDTQYF. As DNA, the CDR3 is TGCGCCAGCAGTCCAACAGGGGTCGGGGATACGCAGTATTTT.

This chain uses TRBV19 with TRBJ1-3; D is undetermined. V lost 8 bases and J 4 bases, leaving 12 bases between the germline ends. CDR3 length equals 13 residues. Germline V gives CDR1 LNHDA, CDR2 SQIVND (reference sequence). As DNA, the CDR3 is TGTGCCAGTGGGGAGACATCAGGAAACACCATATATTTT. Its translation: CASGETSGNTIYF. Together with reference TRBV19 and TRBJ1-3, the CDR3 gives the full variable domain: DGGITQSPKYLFRKEGQNVTLSCEQNLNHDAMYWYRQDPGQGLRLIYYSQIVNDFQKGDIAEGYSVSREKKESFPLTVTSAQKNPTAFYLCASGETSGNTIYFGEGSWLTVV.

The chain has TRBV7-2 and TRBJ2-5; TRBD2 might be the D (5 bases). CDR3 length: 15 amino acids. Trimming removed 4 bases at V and 5 bases at J, with 17 bases between. Germline values: CDR1 SGHTA, CDR2 FQGNSA. The CDR3 spells CASSSRRSGWETQYF. The CDR3 DNA reads as TGTGCCAGCAGCTCCCGGAGGTCGGGATGGGAGACCCAGTACTTC.

The V call is TRBV7-8, the J call TRBJ2-7, with TRBD1 matching 8 bases. Trimming removed 3 bases from V and 2 bases from J; junction bases left unmatched: 3. Germline V CDR1 and CDR2: SGHVS, FQNEAQ. The CDR3 length is 14 residues. CDR3 sequence: CASSFLQGAYEQYF. CDR3 coding DNA: TGTGCCAGCAGCTTTTTACAGGGGGCCTACGAGCAGTACTTC.

CDR3 region: CASSPRTSGSGGEQFF. DNA for the CDR3: TGTGCCAGCAGCCCCCGGACTAGCGGGAGTGGAGGTGAGCAGTTCTTC. The chain uses TRBV11-2 and TRBJ2-1; the match to TRBD2 covers 13 bases. The CDR3 is 16 amino acids. V was clipped by 5 bases and J by 9 bases; unmatched bases: 10. Germline V gene sequence: CDR1 SGHAT, CDR2 FQNNGV. Supplemented by reference TRBV11-2 and TRBJ2-1, the full variable domain reads EAGVAQSPRYKIIEKRQSVAFWCNPISGHATLYWYQQILGQGPKLLIQFQNNGVVDDSQLPKDRFSAERLKGVDSTLKIQPAKLEDSAVYLCASSPRTSGSGGEQFFGPGTRLTVL.

The rearrangement uses TRBV19 and TRBJ1-1, with 11 nucleotides matching TRBD1. The V and J ends lost 6 bases and 0 bases, in that order; junction bases with no gene match: 12. Germline V gene data show CDR1 as LNHDA and CDR2 as SQIVND (reference sequence). The CDR3 contains 18 residues. The CDR3 nucleotides are TGTGCCAGTAGAGGGACAGGGGGTGAAAATTACATGAACACTGAAGCTTTCTTT. The encoded protein is CASRGTGGENYMNTEAFF. Variable domain in full (rest from reference TRBV19 and TRBJ1-1): DGGITQSPKYLFRKEGQNVTLSCEQNLNHDAMYWYRQDPGQGLRLIYYSQIVNDFQKGDIAEGYSVSREKKESFPLTVTSAQKNPTAFYLCASRGTGGENYMNTEAFFGQGTRLTVV.

The V and J genes are TRBV3-1 (or the pseudogene TRBV3-2) and TRBJ2-2; TRBD2 might be the D (5 bases). CDR3 size: 14 residues. From germline, CDR1 is LGHDT and CDR2 YNNKEL (reference sequence). V was shortened by 4 bases and J by 6 bases, with 12 bases between the two germline ends. The CDR3 region is CASSLLSGSGELFF. In DNA form, the CDR3 reads TGTGCCAGCAGCCTATTATCGGGGTCCGGGGAGCTGTTTTTT.

The rearrangement links TRBV5-1 to TRBJ2-7; TRBD1 matches 10 bases. The CDR3 sequence is 15 residues long. CDR1 is SGHRS, CDR2 YFSETQ, per germline. Trimming removed 4 bases from V and 4 bases from J; junction bases left unmatched: 8. This chain's CDR3 is CASSPGPGQGYEQYF. CDR3 bases: TGCGCCAGCAGCCCAGGACCGGGACAGGGGTACGAGCAGTACTTC.